The 21 T cell receptor beta chains listed next were all sequenced from one sample in a study of beta chain features in type 1 diabetes. These receptors' antigens are unknown. The study, taken as a whole, reports: All four CD4+ subsets of Type 1 diabetes patients contained TCRB CDR3s that were moderately but significantly shorter.

cDNA synthesis used the whole RNA isolate, giving expressed TCRB sequences. Assay: immunoSEQ multiplex PCR; the TCRdb copy retains only in-frame clones and omits some. The sample includes 280,000 or so clones, 15% of them seen just once. Specimen: naive CD4+ T cells from blood. These receptors originate from a man in his late teens or twenties with type 1 diabetes.

The rearrangement joins TRBV30 to TRBJ1-5, with D possibly being TRBD1 (5 bases). This CDR3 has 16 amino acids. V shed 0 bases and J shed 5 bases, with 17 bases lying between them. The germline V gene has CDR1 GTSNPN and CDR2 SVGIG (reference sequence). The CDR3: CAWSVLFWQGDQPQHF. DNA for the CDR3: TGTGCCTGGAGTGTACTCTTCTGGCAGGGCGATCAGCCCCAGCATTTT.

This clone was counted a few times. At one end the junction does not follow the germline gene, possibly because of a read error. The chain is built from TRBV6-5 and TRBJ1-5, with TRBD1 matching over 8 bases. From germline, CDR1 is MNHEY and CDR2 SVGAGI. This CDR3 has 14 amino acids. Written as DNA, the CDR3 is TGTGCCAGCAGTTACGCAGGGGGCAACCAGCCCCAGCATTTT. Translating gives CASSYAGGNQPQHF.

This clone was seen more than once but under ten times. This chain links TRBV30 with TRBJ2-4, with 9 bases fitting TRBD1. Germline lookup yields CDR1 GTSNPN and CDR2 SVGIG (reference sequence). The CDR3 has 15 amino acids. V shed 5 bases, J shed 4 bases, and the junction held 9 bases outside the gene matches. The CDR3 region has the DNA TGTGCCTGGGGCACAGGGGGCGGAAGAAAAAACATTCAGTACTTC. Protein sequence: CAWGTGGGRKNIQYF.

The V and J genes are TRBV28 and TRBJ2-7, with D maybe TRBD2 (6 bases). The CDR3 has 13 amino acids. The germline gives CDR1 MDHEN, CDR2 SYDVKM. Trimming pared 8 bases from V and 2 bases from J, leaving 13 bases between. CDR3 region: CASRLGRTYEQYF. DNA for the CDR3: TGTGCCAGCCGTCTAGGGAGGACCTACGAGCAGTACTTC. The full variable domain, with the rest looked up from reference TRBV28 and TRBJ2-7, is DVKVTQSSRYLVKRTGEKVFLECVQDMDHENMFWYRQDPGLGLRLIYFSYDVKMKEKGDIPEGYSVSREKKERFSLILESASTNQTSMYLCASRLGRTYEQYFGPGTRLTVT.

The genes are TRBV7-9 and TRBJ2-1; no clear D gene. Trimming cost V 5 bases and J 4 bases, with 24 bases left between them. Germline V CDR1 and CDR2: SEHNR, FQNEAQ (reference sequence). The CDR3 contains 18 residues. CDR3 coding DNA: TGTGCCAGCAGCCAAGAAAGACTCGGCTGGAAGATTTACAATGAGCAGTTCTTC. Protein: CASSQERLGWKIYNEQFF. The whole variable domain, remainder taken from reference TRBV7-9 and TRBJ2-1, is DTGVSQNPRHKITKRGQNVTFRCDPISEHNRLYWYRQTLGQGPEFLTYFQNEAQLEKSRLLSDRFSAERPKGSFSTLEIQRTEQGDSAMYLCASSQERLGWKIYNEQFFGPGTRLTVL.

Only a few counts were recorded for this clone. In DNA form, the CDR3 reads TGTGCCAGCAGCTCTGCGCTACAGACTAATGAAAAACTGTTTTTT. This gives the protein CASSSALQTNEKLFF. This chain uses TRBV7-9 with TRBJ1-4; D uncertain. V was cut by 4 bases and J by 2 bases, with 11 bases left in between. CDR3 length equals 15 residues. Looked up from germline, CDR1 is SEHNR and CDR2 is FQNEAQ (reference sequence).

This chain uses TRBV5-1 with TRBJ2-2; TRBD1 might be the D (6 bases). The length of the CDR3 is 16 residues. Looked up from germline, CDR1 is SGHRS and CDR2 is YFSETQ. Trimming pared 5 bases from V and 5 bases from J, leaving 19 bases between. For the CDR3, the DNA is TGCGCCAGCAGTAAAACCACTCACAGGGCTACCGGGGAGCTGTTTTTT. Encoded protein: CASSKTTHRATGELFF.

The gene calls are TRBV6-6 and TRBJ2-6, with 7 bases that match TRBD1. The CDR3 has 16 amino acids. The junction had 8 bases not matched to a gene; V was cut back by 6 bases and J by 3 bases. The germline V gene encodes CDR1 MNHNY and CDR2 SVGAGI (reference sequence). The CDR3 DNA is TGTGCCAGCAGGAAACAGGGGTCGCGTGGGGCCAACGTCCTGACTTTC. This encodes CASRKQGSRGANVLTF.

The V and J genes are TRBV18 and TRBJ2-2; D is uncertain. The germline V gene has CDR1 KGHSH and CDR2 LQKENI. V was trimmed by 0 bases and J by 3 bases, leaving 5 bases between them. This CDR3 is built from 14 residues. In DNA form, the CDR3 reads TGTGCCAGCTCACCACCATCGGACACCGGGGAGCTGTTTTTT. This sequence encodes CASSPPSDTGELFF.

The chain combines TRBV4-3 with TRBJ2-3; 8 nucleotides match TRBD1. The CDR3 has 14 amino acids. Losses at the gene ends were 4 bases for V and 2 bases for J; bases not matched to a gene: 2. The germline V gene encodes CDR1 LGHNA and CDR2 YSLEER. The CDR3 nucleotides read TGCGCCAGCAGCCCCAGGGGGCCCACAGATACGCAGTATTTT. Residues: CASSPRGPTDTQYF.

The chain has TRBV28 and TRBJ2-3; tentative D call: TRBD1 (5 bases). CDR1 is MDHEN, CDR2 SYDVKM, per germline. V was cut by 2 bases and J by 2 bases, with 11 bases left in between. The CDR3 covers 15 residues. CDR3 bases: TGTGCCAGCAGTTTACGAGGCAGGGCCACAGATACGCAGTATTTT. Translation: CASSLRGRATDTQYF. The full variable domain, its missing parts supplied by reference TRBV28 and TRBJ2-3, is DVKVTQSSRYLVKRTGEKVFLECVQDMDHENMFWYRQDPGLGLRLIYFSYDVKMKEKGDIPEGYSVSREKKERFSLILESASTNQTSMYLCASSLRGRATDTQYFGPGTRLTVL.

The chain joins TRBV28 to TRBJ2-7; TRBD2 aligns across 7 bases. Per germline, CDR1 MDHEN and CDR2 SYDVKM. V was clipped by 8 bases and J by 4 bases; unmatched bases: 5. The CDR3 totals 12 residues. The CDR3 DNA is TGTGCCAGCGGGAGGGCCGCGTACGAGCAGTACTTC. Encoded protein: CASGRAAYEQYF.

In its sample, this clone was seen a few times. J is TRBJ1-1 and V is TRBV25-1, with TRBD1 matching 8 bases. The germline V gene has CDR1 MGHDK and CDR2 SYGVNS. The V gene end was trimmed by 4 bases and the J gene end by 6 bases; junction bases not matched to a gene: 7. The CDR3 covers 14 residues. The CDR3 bases are TGTGCCAGCAGTGCCCGCCCGGGACAGGCTGAAGCTTTCTTT. It is translated as CASSARPGQAEAFF.

The sample holds a few counts of this clone. The chain combines TRBV5-4 with TRBJ2-5; D is unclear. Germline assignment: CDR1 SGHNT and CDR2 YYREEE (reference sequence). V was pared by 2 bases and J by 5 bases, with 7 bases between. The CDR3 loop spans 12 amino acids. CDR3 coding DNA: TGTGCCAGCAGCTTAATCGAGGAGACCCAGTACTTC. Translation: CASSLIEETQYF.

The V gene is TRBV7-6, the J gene TRBJ2-1; 14 bases agree with TRBD2. J lost 4 bases, V lost 6 bases, and 14 bases had no gene match. CDR1 and CDR2 from the germline V gene are SGHVS and FNYEAQ. There are 19 residues in the CDR3. The CDR3 coding sequence is TGTGCCAGCAGTCGTATCGGGACTAGCGGGAGTCAGGTGTACAATGAGCAGTTCTTC. Its protein product is CASSRIGTSGSQVYNEQFF. Looking up the rest from reference TRBV7-6 and TRBJ2-1 gives the full variable domain: GAGVSQSPRYKVTKRGQDVALRCDPISGHVSLYWYRQALGQGPEFLTYFNYEAQQDKSGLPNDRFSAERPEGSISTLTIQRTEQRDSAMYRCASSRIGTSGSQVYNEQFFGPGTRLTVL.

This sequence joins TRBV7-9 and TRBJ2-5; 8 bases are shared with TRBD1. In germline, CDR1 is SEHNR, CDR2 FQNEAQ (reference sequence). The CDR3 covers 15 residues. Germline trimming cut 1 base from V and 5 bases from J; bases unmatched to any gene: 6. CDR3 residues: CASSLVPRQGETQYF. For the CDR3, the DNA is TGTGCCAGCAGCTTAGTCCCACGACAGGGGGAGACCCAGTACTTC.

The rearrangement links TRBV10-3 to TRBJ2-7; possible D gene TRBD2, 6 bases. This CDR3 is 15 amino acids long. Trimming cost V 6 bases and J 3 bases, with 18 bases left between them. The germline CDR1 and CDR2 sequences are ENHRY and SYGVKD. The CDR3 DNA is TGTGCCATCAGCAACCGGAGGGACTCCGGCTACGAGCAGTACTTC. This encodes CAISNRRDSGYEQYF.

This clone has just a few counts. Other DNA sequences of this sample code for an identical CDR3. The rearrangement joins TRBV29-1 to TRBJ2-3, with no clear D. The V and J ends lost 5 bases and 2 bases respectively, with 2 bases between them. This CDR3 comprises 10 residues. CDR1 SQVTM and CDR2 ANQGSEA come from the germline V gene. In nucleotides, the CDR3 is TGCAGCGTTTACACAGATACGCAGTATTTT. Translated: CSVYTDTQYF.

The chain has TRBV30 and TRBJ2-5, with 8 bases fitting TRBD2. The V and J ends lost 1 base and 2 bases, in that order; junction bases with no gene match: 3. Germline-derived CDR1 and CDR2 are GTSNPN and SVGIG (reference sequence). CDR3 length equals 14 residues. CDR3 protein: CAWSEIAGQETQYF. The CDR3 region has the DNA TGTGCCTGGAGTGAAATAGCGGGGCAAGAGACCCAGTACTTC.

This clone was recorded once. The chain carries TRBV6-5 and TRBJ2-7; D gene unclear. The CDR3 totals 12 residues. Germline assignment: CDR1 MNHEY and CDR2 SVGAGI. Between the trimmed V and J ends, which lost 4 bases and 4 bases, there was a span of 8 bases. Written as DNA, the CDR3 is TGTGCCAGCAGTTTTAACACGTACGAGCAGTACTTC. Encoded protein: CASSFNTYEQYF.

This clone has more than one count but fewer than ten. The J gene is TRBJ1-5, the V gene TRBV4-2; D ambiguous. This CDR3 region has 15 residues. Germline loops: CDR1 LGHNA, CDR2 YNFKEQ. The V and J ends lost 0 bases and 0 bases respectively, with 6 bases between them. The CDR3 loop reads CASSQDEGSNQPQHF. In DNA, the CDR3 is TGTGCCAGCAGCCAAGATGAGGGTAGCAATCAGCCCCAGCATTTT.